This TCR beta chain was identified during a study of T-cell memory formation after mild COVID-19. Study-wide results and caveats: Day 15 to 85 contractors were CD4/CD8 balanced; later expanders leaned CD4+.

TCRdb re-derived calls from the 5' RACE reads in MiXCR, one entry per CDR3 protein. The data contain a few hundred thousand distinct CDR3 sequences, approximately 19% of them singletons. In its sample, this clonotype was seen many times. Its cognate antigen is unknown. The CDR3 contains 14 residues. Germline V CDR1 and CDR2: SQVTM, ANQGSEA. Trimming took 3 bases from V and 6 from J, leaving 17 bases between them. The clonotype originates from a man younger than 30 who had mild COVID-19 (a few samples of this study predate the infection). Cell type and time point are not known. Sequencing was performed on PBMCs or a T cell subset sorted from them (not recorded which). This chain links TRBV29-1 with TRBJ1-2; D remains unclear. DNA of the CDR3: TGCAGCGTTGATTTTGTGGCAGACCCTCATGGCTACACCTTC. As protein: CSVDFVADPHGYTF.